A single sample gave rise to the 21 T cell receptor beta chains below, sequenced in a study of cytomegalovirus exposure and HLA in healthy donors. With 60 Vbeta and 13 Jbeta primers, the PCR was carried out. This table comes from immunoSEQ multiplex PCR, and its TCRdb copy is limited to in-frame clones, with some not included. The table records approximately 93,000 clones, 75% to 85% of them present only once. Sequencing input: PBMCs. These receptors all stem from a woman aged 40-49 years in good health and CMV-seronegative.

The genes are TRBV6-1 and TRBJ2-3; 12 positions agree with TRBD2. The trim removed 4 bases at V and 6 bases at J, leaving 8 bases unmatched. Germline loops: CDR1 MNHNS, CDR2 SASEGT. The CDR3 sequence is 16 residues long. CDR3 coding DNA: TGTGCCAGCAGTGGGAGACTAGCGGGGGCCCTGGATACGCAGTATTTT. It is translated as CASSGRLAGALDTQYF.

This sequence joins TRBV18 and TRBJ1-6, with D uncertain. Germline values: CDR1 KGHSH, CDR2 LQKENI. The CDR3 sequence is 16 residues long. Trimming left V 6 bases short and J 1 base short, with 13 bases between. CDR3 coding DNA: TGTGCCAGCTCCCCCGTGGAGGTGTCCTATAATTCACCCCTCCACTTT. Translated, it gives CASSPVEVSYNSPLHF.

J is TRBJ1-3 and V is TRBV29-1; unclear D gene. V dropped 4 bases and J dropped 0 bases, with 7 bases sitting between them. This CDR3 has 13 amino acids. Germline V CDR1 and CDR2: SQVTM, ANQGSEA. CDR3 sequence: CSVGTASGNTIYF. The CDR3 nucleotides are TGCAGCGTTGGAACAGCCTCTGGAAACACCATATATTTT.

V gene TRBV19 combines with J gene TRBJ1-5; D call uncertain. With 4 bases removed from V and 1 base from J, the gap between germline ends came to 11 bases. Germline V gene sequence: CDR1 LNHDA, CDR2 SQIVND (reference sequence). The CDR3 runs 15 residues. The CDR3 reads CASSNKMESNQPQHF. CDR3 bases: TGTGCCAGTAGTAATAAGATGGAGAGCAATCAGCCCCAGCATTTT.

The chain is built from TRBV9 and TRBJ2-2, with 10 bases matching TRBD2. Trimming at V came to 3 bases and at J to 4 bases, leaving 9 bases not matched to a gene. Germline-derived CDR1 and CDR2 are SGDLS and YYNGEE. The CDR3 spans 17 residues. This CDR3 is CASSAPSGGLSTGELFF. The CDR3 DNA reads TGTGCCAGCAGCGCCCCTAGCGGGGGACTTTCCACCGGGGAGCTGTTTTTT.

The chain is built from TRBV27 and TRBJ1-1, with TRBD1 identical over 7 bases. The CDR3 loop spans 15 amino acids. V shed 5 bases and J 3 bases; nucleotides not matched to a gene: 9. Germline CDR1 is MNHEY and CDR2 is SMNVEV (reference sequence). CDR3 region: CASSLRQGRDTEAFF. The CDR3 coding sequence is TGTGCCAGCAGTCTCCGACAGGGTAGGGACACTGAAGCTTTCTTT.

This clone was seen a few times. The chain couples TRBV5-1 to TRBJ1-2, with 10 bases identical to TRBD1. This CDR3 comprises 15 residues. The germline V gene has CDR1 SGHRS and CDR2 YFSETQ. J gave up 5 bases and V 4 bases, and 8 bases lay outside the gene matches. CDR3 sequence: CASSPQGQGIYGYTF. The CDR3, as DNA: TGCGCCAGCAGCCCCCAGGGACAGGGGATTTATGGCTACACCTTC. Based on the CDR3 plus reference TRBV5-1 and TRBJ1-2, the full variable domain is KAGVTQTPRYLIKTRGQQVTLSCSPISGHRSVSWYQQTPGQGLQFLFEYFSETQRNKGNFPGRFSGRQFSNSRSEMNVSTLELGDSALYLCASSPQGQGIYGYTFGSGTRLTVV.

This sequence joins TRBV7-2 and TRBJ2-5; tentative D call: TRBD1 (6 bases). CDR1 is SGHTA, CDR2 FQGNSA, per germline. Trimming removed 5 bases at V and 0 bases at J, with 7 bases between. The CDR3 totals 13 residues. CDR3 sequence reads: CASSRQDQETQYF. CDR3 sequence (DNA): TGTGCCAGCAGCCGACAGGACCAAGAGACCCAGTACTTC.

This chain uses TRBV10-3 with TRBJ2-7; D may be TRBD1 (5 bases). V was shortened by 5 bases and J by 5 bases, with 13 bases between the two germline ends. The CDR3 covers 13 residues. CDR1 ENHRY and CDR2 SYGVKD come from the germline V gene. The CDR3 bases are TGTGCCATCAGTACGCAGGGTTACAACGAGCAGTACTTC. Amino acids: CAISTQGYNEQYF.

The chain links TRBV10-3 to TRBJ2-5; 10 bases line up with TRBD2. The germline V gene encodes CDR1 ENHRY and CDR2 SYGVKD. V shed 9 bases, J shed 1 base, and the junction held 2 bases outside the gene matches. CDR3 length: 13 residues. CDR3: CAIRTSGQETQYF. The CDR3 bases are TGTGCCATTAGGACTAGCGGCCAAGAGACCCAGTACTTC.

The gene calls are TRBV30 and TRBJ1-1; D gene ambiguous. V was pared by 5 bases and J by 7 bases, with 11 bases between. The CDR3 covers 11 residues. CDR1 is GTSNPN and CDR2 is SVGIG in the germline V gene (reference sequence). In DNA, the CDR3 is TGTGCCTGGGCCCTTACAGATGAAGCTTTCTTT. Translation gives CAWALTDEAFF.

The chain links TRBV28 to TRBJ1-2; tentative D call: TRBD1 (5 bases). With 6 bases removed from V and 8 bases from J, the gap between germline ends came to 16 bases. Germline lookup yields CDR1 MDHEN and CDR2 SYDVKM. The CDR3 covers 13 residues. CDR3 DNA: TGTGCCAGCAGGATACAGGAGCTTCAGGGCTACACCTTC. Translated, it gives CASRIQELQGYTF.

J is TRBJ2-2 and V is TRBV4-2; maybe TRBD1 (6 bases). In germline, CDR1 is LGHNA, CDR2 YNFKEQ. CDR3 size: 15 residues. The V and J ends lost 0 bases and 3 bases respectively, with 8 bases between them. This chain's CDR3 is CASSQDQGHTGELFF. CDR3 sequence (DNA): TGTGCCAGCAGCCAAGATCAGGGGCACACCGGGGAGCTGTTTTTT.

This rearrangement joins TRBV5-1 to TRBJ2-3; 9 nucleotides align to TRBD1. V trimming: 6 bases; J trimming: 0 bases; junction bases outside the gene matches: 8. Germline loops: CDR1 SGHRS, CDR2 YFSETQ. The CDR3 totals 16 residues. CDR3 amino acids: CASTVNTGGSTDTQYF. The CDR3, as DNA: TGCGCCAGCACCGTCAACACAGGGGGCAGCACAGATACGCAGTATTTT.

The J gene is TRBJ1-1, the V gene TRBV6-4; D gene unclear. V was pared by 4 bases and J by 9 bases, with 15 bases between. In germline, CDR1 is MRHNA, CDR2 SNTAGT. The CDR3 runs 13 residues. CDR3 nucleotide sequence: TGTGCCAGCAGTGGCCCCCCGGGGATTCAAGCTTTCTTT. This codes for CASSGPPGIQAFF.

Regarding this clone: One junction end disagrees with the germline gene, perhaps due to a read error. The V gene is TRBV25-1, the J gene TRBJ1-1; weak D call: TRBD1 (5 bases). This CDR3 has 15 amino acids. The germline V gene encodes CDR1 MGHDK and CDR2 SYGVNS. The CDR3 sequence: CASSALGRSDTGAFF. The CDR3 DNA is TGTGCCAGCAGTGCCTTGGGTCGTTCGGACACTGGAGCTTTCTTT.

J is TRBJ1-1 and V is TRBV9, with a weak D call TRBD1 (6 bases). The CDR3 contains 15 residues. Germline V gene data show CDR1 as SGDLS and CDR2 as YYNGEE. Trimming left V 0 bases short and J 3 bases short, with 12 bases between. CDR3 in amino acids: CASSVVRTDDTEAFF. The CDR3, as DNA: TGTGCCAGCAGCGTAGTTAGGACAGATGACACTGAAGCTTTCTTT.

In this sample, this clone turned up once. This CDR3 is CASRGQPSYNSPLHF. CDR3 bases: TGTGCCAGCAGGGGACAGCCCTCCTATAATTCACCCCTCCACTTT. J is TRBJ1-6 and V is TRBV6-5, with 7 bases matching TRBD1. This CDR3 has 15 amino acids. CDR1 and CDR2 from the germline V gene are MNHEY and SVGAGI. The junction had 2 bases not matched to a gene; V was cut back by 6 bases and J by 0 bases.

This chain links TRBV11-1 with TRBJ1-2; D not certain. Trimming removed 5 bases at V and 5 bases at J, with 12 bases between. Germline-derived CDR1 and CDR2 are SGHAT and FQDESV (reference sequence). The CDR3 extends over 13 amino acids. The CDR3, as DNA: TGTGCCAGCAGCCCAGGCCGAGATTATGGCTACACCTTC. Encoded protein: CASSPGRDYGYTF.

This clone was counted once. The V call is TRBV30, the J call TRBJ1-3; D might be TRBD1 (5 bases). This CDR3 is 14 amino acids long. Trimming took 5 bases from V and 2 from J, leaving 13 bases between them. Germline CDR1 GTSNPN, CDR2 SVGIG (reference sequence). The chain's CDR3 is CAWGGSGPGNTIYF. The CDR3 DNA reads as TGTGCCTGGGGGGGGTCAGGGCCTGGAAACACCATATATTTT.

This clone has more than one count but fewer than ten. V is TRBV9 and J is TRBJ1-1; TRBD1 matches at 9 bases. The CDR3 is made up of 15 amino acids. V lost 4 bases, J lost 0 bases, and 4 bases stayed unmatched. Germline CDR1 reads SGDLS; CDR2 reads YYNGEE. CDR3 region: CASSPTGGMNTEAFF. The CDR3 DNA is TGTGCCAGCAGCCCGACAGGGGGGATGAACACTGAAGCTTTCTTT.